These 21 T cell receptor beta chains originate from one sample sequenced in a study of blood T cell repertoires in COVID-19. Repertoires were generated with immunoSEQ multiplex PCR, while TCRdb's copy carries only in-frame clones and drops some. The profile shows around 50,000 clones, 93% of them singletons. Sequencing was performed on peripheral blood. The source of these receptors is a man aged 60-69 years with COVID-19, enrolled during active disease.

The chain joins TRBV7-8 to TRBJ2-7; 8 bases agree with TRBD1. The CDR3 spans 17 residues. Germline trimming cut 3 bases from V and 2 bases from J; bases unmatched to any gene: 12. In germline, CDR1 is SGHVS, CDR2 FQNEAQ. Here the CDR3 DNA reads TGTGCCAGCAGCTTTTTGTCCGGGACAGGACAACCCTACGAGCAGTACTTC. Its translation: CASSFLSGTGQPYEQYF.

The chain couples TRBV19 to TRBJ2-1; TRBD2 matches 8 bases. With V trimmed by 4 bases and J by 7 bases, 6 bases remained unmatched. CDR3 length: 14 amino acids. Germline-derived CDR1 and CDR2 are LNHDA and SQIVND (reference sequence). The DNA of the CDR3 is TGTGCCAGTAGTAGAGCGGGAGTCAGGAATGAGCAGTTCTTC. Protein product: CASSRAGVRNEQFF.

This chain connects TRBV6-2 or TRBV6-3 to TRBJ1-2; 7 bases are a match to TRBD1. The CDR3 totals 16 residues. Germline V gene sequence: CDR1 MNHEY, CDR2 SVGEGT. Trimming took 2 bases from V and 3 from J; bases not matched to a gene: 9. The DNA of the CDR3 is TGTGCCAGCAGTTACAGGGGGCGCGGTGGTGACTATGGCTACACCTTC. Protein product: CASSYRGRGGDYGYTF.

V is TRBV19 and J is TRBJ2-2, with D perhaps matching TRBD2 (5 bases). V lost 9 bases, J lost 0 bases, and 20 bases lay in between. Germline-derived CDR1 and CDR2 are LNHDA and SQIVND (reference sequence). The CDR3 consists of 17 residues. The CDR3 coding sequence is TGTGCCAGCCGACTACGGGCGCTGAACGCGAACACCGGGGAGCTGTTTTTT. Amino acids: CASRLRALNANTGELFF.

The chain uses TRBV28 and TRBJ1-3, with 7 bases aligning to TRBD1. This CDR3 is 15 amino acids long. Germline lookup yields CDR1 MDHEN and CDR2 SYDVKM. V shed 5 bases, J shed 2 bases, and the junction held 6 bases outside the gene matches. The CDR3 is CASSLLTGTGNTIYF. CDR3 DNA sequence: TGTGCCAGCAGTCTCCTGACAGGGACTGGAAACACCATATATTTT.

This rearrangement joins TRBV19 to TRBJ1-2; TRBD1 might be the D (6 bases). CDR3 size: 15 residues. Germline CDR1 LNHDA, CDR2 SQIVND (reference sequence). The V end was cut by 7 bases, the J end by 0 bases, with 15 bases between. The CDR3 is CASNPGGQTNYGYTF. For the CDR3, the DNA is TGTGCCAGTAACCCGGGGGGGCAAACTAACTATGGCTACACCTTC.

The chain carries TRBV20-1 and TRBJ1-5; D might be TRBD1 (6 bases). This CDR3 has 10 amino acids. V dropped 6 bases and J dropped 16 bases, with 16 bases sitting between them. CDR1 DFQATT and CDR2 SNEGSKA come from the germline V gene (reference sequence). CDR3 coding DNA: TGCAGTGCCCAAGTGGGGGACATACATTTT. This codes for CSAQVGDIHF.

CDR3 sequence reads: CASSQVLAGGPGGELFF. CDR3 DNA: TGTGCCAGCAGCCAGGTTCTAGCGGGAGGCCCTGGCGGGGAGCTGTTTTTT. The genes are TRBV3-1 (or the pseudogene TRBV3-2) and TRBJ2-2; 11 bases are a match to TRBD2. V shed 3 bases, J shed 7 bases, and the junction held 10 bases outside the gene matches. Germline lookup yields CDR1 LGHDT and CDR2 YNNKEL (reference sequence). The CDR3 loop spans 17 amino acids.

This chain joins TRBV27 and TRBJ2-2, with D perhaps matching TRBD2 (5 bases). V shed 0 bases and J shed 8 bases, with 13 bases lying between them. Germline V gene lookup returns CDR1 MNHEY and CDR2 SMNVEV (reference sequence). The CDR3 is 15 residues long. The CDR3: CASSLSRAAGGELFF. DNA for the CDR3: TGTGCCAGCAGTTTATCGAGGGCCGCAGGAGGGGAGCTGTTTTTT.

This clone appeared a single time. The chain combines TRBV7-2 with TRBJ1-2; 8 nucleotides align to TRBD1. The CDR3 covers 14 residues. J gave up 4 bases and V 7 bases, and 8 bases lay outside the gene matches. Germline lookup yields CDR1 SGHTA and CDR2 FQGNSA. The CDR3 here is CASIVQGEGYGYTF. In nucleotides, the CDR3 is TGTGCCAGCATCGTACAGGGGGAAGGCTATGGCTACACCTTC.

V and J are TRBV7-2 and TRBJ1-6; tentative D call: TRBD1 (5 bases). The CDR3 totals 15 residues. The germline V and J ends were trimmed by 0 bases and 8 bases, with 11 bases remaining between them. Germline CDR1 is SGHTA and CDR2 is FQGNSA. As DNA, the CDR3 is TGTGCCAGCAGCTTAGCTTCAGGGCTGGATTCACCCCTCCACTTT. Amino acids: CASSLASGLDSPLHF.

With respect to this clone: One junction end does not reproduce the germline sequence, and a read error may be involved. This chain joins TRBV6-1 and TRBJ1-5, with no clear D. Germline V gives CDR1 MNHNS, CDR2 SASEGT. The CDR3 runs to 13 residues. In DNA form, the CDR3 reads TGTGCCAGCAGCGAAGACCAGAGGCAGCCCCAGCATTTT. Residues: CASSEDQRQPQHF.

V usage is TRBV2 and J usage is TRBJ2-1; D may be TRBD2 (5 bases). The CDR3 runs to 15 residues. V lost 7 bases and J lost 6, with 19 bases in between. Germline V CDR1 and CDR2: SNHLY, FYNNEI. The CDR3 reads CASTKEVVGLNEQFF. CDR3 bases: TGTGCCAGCACCAAAGAGGTCGTAGGACTCAATGAGCAGTTCTTC.

This sequence joins TRBV6-6 and TRBJ1-2; 11 nucleotides line up with TRBD1. CDR3 size: 15 residues. In germline, CDR1 is MNHNY, CDR2 SVGAGI (reference sequence). The J segment lost 3 bases and the V segment lost 3 bases, leaving 3 bases of the junction unmatched. CDR3 bases: TGTGCCAGCAGTTATTGGGGACAGGGGGACTATGGCTACACCTTC. As protein: CASSYWGQGDYGYTF.

The gene calls are TRBV4-3 and TRBJ2-1; a weak D match, TRBD1 (6 bases). V shed 0 bases and J shed 8 bases, with 8 bases lying between them. In germline, CDR1 is LGHNA, CDR2 YSLEER. The CDR3 length is 13 residues. This CDR3 reads CASSQDRGHEQFF. Written as DNA, the CDR3 is TGCGCCAGCAGCCAAGACAGGGGTCATGAGCAGTTCTTC.

As DNA, the CDR3 is TGTGCCAGCAGAACAGGACAATCCTACGAGCAGTACTTC. Translated, it gives CASRTGQSYEQYF. The chain couples TRBV6-5 to TRBJ2-7; perhaps TRBD1 as D (5 bases). V was clipped by 6 bases and J by 1 base, with 10 bases between them. The germline gives CDR1 MNHEY, CDR2 SVGAGI. The CDR3 covers 13 residues.

The chain employs TRBV4-2 and TRBJ1-1; D is uncertain. Per germline, CDR1 LGHNA and CDR2 YNFKEQ. V shed 4 bases and J shed 5 bases, with 17 bases lying between them. The CDR3 has 15 amino acids. Here the CDR3 reads CASSRGSSAGTEAFF. CDR3 bases: TGTGCCAGCAGCCGAGGTTCGTCTGCGGGGACTGAAGCTTTCTTT.

J is TRBJ2-7 and V is TRBV5-4; D may be TRBD2 (5 bases). CDR1 SGHNT and CDR2 YYREEE come from the germline V gene (reference sequence). Trimming pared 0 bases from V and 4 bases from J, leaving 14 bases between. The length of the CDR3 is 15 residues. The CDR3 DNA reads as TGTGCCAGCAGCTTGGGGGTCGAGGGTTTTTACGAGCAGTACTTC. Its translation is CASSLGVEGFYEQYF.

The chain carries TRBV19 and TRBJ2-2; 10 bases align to TRBD1. CDR1 and CDR2 from the germline V gene are LNHDA and SQIVND (reference sequence). V trimming: 7 bases; J trimming: 0 bases; junction bases outside the gene matches: 5. The length of the CDR3 is 16 residues. The CDR3 bases are TGTGCCAGTACCGAGACAGGGGGCGCGAACACCGGGGAGCTGTTTTTT. It encodes CASTETGGANTGELFF.

J is TRBJ1-3 and V is TRBV9; perhaps TRBD1 as D (5 bases). The CDR3 has 15 residues. The V end lost 4 bases, the J end lost 1 base, and 12 bases lay between the germline ends. Germline loops: CDR1 SGDLS, CDR2 YYNGEE. Here the CDR3 DNA reads TGTGCCAGCAGCCCGACTCAGGGTTCTGGAAACACCATATATTTT. Translating gives CASSPTQGSGNTIYF.

The chain carries TRBV9 and TRBJ2-1; no firm D call. The CDR3 totals 9 residues. The V end lost 7 bases, the J end lost 9 bases, and 5 bases lay between the germline ends. CDR1 SGDLS and CDR2 YYNGEE come from the germline V gene. DNA of the CDR3: TGTGCCAGCGGGCCTGAGCAGTTCTTC. It encodes CASGPEQFF. Using reference TRBV9 and TRBJ2-1 for the parts outside the CDR3, the full variable domain is DSGVTQTPKHLITATGQRVTLRCSPRSGDLSVYWYQQSLDQGLQFLIQYYNGEERAKGNILERFSAQQFPDLHSELNLSSLELGDSALYFCASGPEQFFGPGTRLTVL.